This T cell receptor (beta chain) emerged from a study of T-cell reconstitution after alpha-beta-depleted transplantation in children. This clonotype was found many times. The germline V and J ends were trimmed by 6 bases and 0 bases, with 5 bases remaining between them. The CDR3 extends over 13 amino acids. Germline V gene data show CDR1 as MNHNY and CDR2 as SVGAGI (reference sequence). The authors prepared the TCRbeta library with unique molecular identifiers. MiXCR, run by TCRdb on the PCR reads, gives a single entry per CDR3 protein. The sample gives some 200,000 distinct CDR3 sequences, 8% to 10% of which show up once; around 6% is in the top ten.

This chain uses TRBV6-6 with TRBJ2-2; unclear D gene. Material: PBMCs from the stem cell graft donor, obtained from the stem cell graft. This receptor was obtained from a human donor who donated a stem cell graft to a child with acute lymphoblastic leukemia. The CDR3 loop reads CASRKTNTGELFF. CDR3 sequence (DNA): TGTGCCAGCAGAAAAACGAACACCGGGGAGCTGTTTTTT.